The 9 T cell receptor beta chains reported below all come from one sample, sequenced in a study of beta chain features in type 1 diabetes. Study findings and constraints: There was a moderate but significant shortening of TCRB CDR3s in all four CD4+ subsets of Type 1 diabetes patients.

These receptors are not linked to any known antigen. The isolated RNA, all of it, was reverse transcribed, so expressed TCRB transcripts were what got sequenced. Profiling relied on immunoSEQ multiplex PCR, and the TCRdb table lists in-frame clones only, not all of them. The table lists over 300,000 clones, 7% to 10% of them singletons, with 0.9% to 1.1% in the top ten. Source material: central memory CD4+ T cells from blood. These receptor sequences come from a man aged 30 to 39 with type 1 diabetes.

This clone was found a few times. The V call is TRBV4-1, the J call TRBJ1-5; a possible D gene is TRBD1 (6 bases). This CDR3 has 15 amino acids. V lost 0 bases and J 4 bases, leaving 10 bases between the germline ends. Germline CDR1 reads MGHRA; CDR2 reads YSYEKL. The CDR3: CASSQDVTGNQPQHF. The DNA for the CDR3 is TGCGCCAGCAGCCAAGATGTGACAGGTAATCAGCCCCAGCATTTT.

This clone was observed many times. The chain couples TRBV28 to TRBJ1-5; D gene unclear. Trimming pared 5 bases from V and 2 bases from J, leaving 13 bases between. The CDR3 spans 15 residues. Germline CDR1 and CDR2: MDHEN and SYDVKM. CDR3 DNA sequence: TGTGCCAGCAGTCCCGGGGTGTTAGGCAATCAGCCCCAGCATTTT. Protein: CASSPGVLGNQPQHF.

This clone has ten or more counts. CDR3 in DNA: TGTGCCAGCAGCTTAGGGACAGGGATGCATACGCAGTATTTT. It yields the protein CASSLGTGMHTQYF. V usage is TRBV7-2 and J usage is TRBJ2-3; TRBD1 aligns across 8 bases. CDR1 and CDR2 (germline): SGHTA, FQGNSA. Trimming took 1 base from V and 7 from J; bases not matched to a gene: 4. The CDR3 has 14 amino acids. Based on the CDR3 plus reference TRBV7-2 and TRBJ2-3, the full variable domain is GAGVSQSPSNKVTEKGKDVELRCDPISGHTALYWYRQSLGQGLEFLIYFQGNSAPDKSGLPSDRFSAERTGGSVSTLTIQRTQQEDSAVYLCASSLGTGMHTQYFGPGTRLTVL.

The chain links TRBV2 to TRBJ2-7; no firm D call. The germline V and J ends were trimmed by 3 bases and 3 bases, with 6 bases remaining between them. This CDR3 comprises 12 residues. Germline lookup yields CDR1 SNHLY and CDR2 FYNNEI. DNA of the CDR3: TGTGCCAGCAGTGAGCAGATCTACGAGCAGTACTTC. This sequence encodes CASSEQIYEQYF. The full variable domain, completed using reference TRBV2 and TRBJ2-7, is EPEVTQTPSHQVTQMGQEVILRCVPISNHLYFYWYRQILGQKVEFLVSFYNNEISEKSEIFDDQFSVERPDGSNFTLKIRSTKLEDSAMYFCASSEQIYEQYFGPGTRLTVT.

This clone was seen at least ten times. The chain is built from TRBV7-2 and TRBJ2-7, with unresolved D. CDR1 and CDR2 (germline): SGHTA, FQGNSA. This CDR3 region has 14 residues. V shed 3 bases and J shed 5 bases, with 14 bases lying between them. In DNA, the CDR3 is TGTGCCAGCAGCTTGCTCCCACATAGCCACGAGCAGTACTTC. The encoded protein is CASSLLPHSHEQYF.

The table lists this clone with a few counts. The J gene is TRBJ2-7, the V gene TRBV7-2; 8 bases align to TRBD2. Per germline, CDR1 SGHTA and CDR2 FQGNSA. The CDR3 is made up of 15 amino acids. V shed 4 bases, J shed 2 bases, and the junction held 7 bases outside the gene matches. The CDR3 DNA reads as TGTGCCAGCAGCTATACTAGCGGTGAAACCTACGAGCAGTACTTC. It specifies CASSYTSGETYEQYF.

This clone has a count of ten or more. This chain joins TRBV28 and TRBJ2-6; perhaps TRBD1 as D (5 bases). The length of the CDR3 is 15 residues. The germline V gene has CDR1 MDHEN and CDR2 SYDVKM. The V and J ends lost 5 bases and 4 bases respectively, with 12 bases between them. CDR3 loop: CASSPGGAGANVLTF. The CDR3 nucleotides are TGTGCCAGCAGTCCTGGTGGGGCCGGGGCCAACGTCCTGACTTTC.

This clone was seen more than once but under ten times. The chain joins TRBV9 to TRBJ1-3, with D possibly being TRBD1 (6 bases). Germline assignment: CDR1 SGDLS and CDR2 YYNGEE. This CDR3 region has 16 residues. The ends were cut back, 0 bases at V and 4 bases at J, with 14 bases in the middle. This CDR3 reads CASSVAVGAGGNTIYF. The CDR3 coding sequence is TGTGCCAGCAGCGTAGCTGTGGGGGCCGGAGGAAACACCATATATTTT. Full variable domain (outside the CDR3, taken from reference TRBV9 and TRBJ1-3): DSGVTQTPKHLITATGQRVTLRCSPRSGDLSVYWYQQSLDQGLQFLIQYYNGEERAKGNILERFSAQQFPDLHSELNLSSLELGDSALYFCASSVAVGAGGNTIYFGEGSWLTVV.

V is TRBV11-2 and J is TRBJ1-1, with unresolved D. This CDR3 has 12 amino acids. Looked up from germline, CDR1 is SGHAT and CDR2 is FQNNGV. Trimming removed 5 bases at V and 5 bases at J, with 9 bases between. The CDR3 reads CASSDRGTEAFF. As DNA, the CDR3 is TGTGCCAGCAGCGACCGGGGAACTGAAGCTTTCTTT.